A single sample is the source of the 5 T cell receptor beta chains below, sequenced in a study of control samples from healthy donors and cancer patients. Repertoires were generated with immunoSEQ multiplex PCR, while TCRdb's copy carries only in-frame clones and drops some. This repertoire shows some 87,000 clones, roughly 84% found once; its top ten account for more than 9%. The sample taken for sequencing was PBMCs. Receptors were obtained from a man aged 60-69 years with head and neck cancer.

The chain couples TRBV28 to TRBJ1-3; 8 bases match TRBD1. The CDR3 runs to 17 residues. The V segment lost 3 bases and the J segment 2 bases; nucleotides outside the gene matches: 9. Germline V CDR1 and CDR2: MDHEN, SYDVKM. The CDR3 reads CASSLFAGGAAGNTIYF. Here the CDR3 DNA reads TGTGCCAGCAGTTTGTTTGCAGGGGGCGCGGCTGGAAACACCATATATTTT.

The chain employs TRBV5-1 and TRBJ2-1, with 8 bases matching TRBD1. V trimming: 3 bases; J trimming: 3 bases; junction bases outside the gene matches: 5. The CDR3 covers 15 residues. Germline-derived CDR1 and CDR2 are SGHRS and YFSETQ. CDR3 coding DNA: TGCGCCAGCAGCTCCGGACAGGGTTACTACAATGAGCAGTTCTTC. This encodes CASSSGQGYYNEQFF.

The chain joins TRBV4-1 to TRBJ1-5; 8 bases are shared with TRBD1. Losses at the gene ends were 1 base for V and 0 bases for J; bases not matched to a gene: 5. Germline CDR1 reads MGHRA; CDR2 reads YSYEKL. The CDR3 is 17 amino acids. As DNA, the CDR3 is TGCGCCAGCAGCCAAGCTTGGCAGGGGGCTAGCAATCAGCCCCAGCATTTT. This sequence encodes CASSQAWQGASNQPQHF.

The chain combines TRBV7-2 with TRBJ2-1; TRBD2 aligns across 13 bases. V dropped 1 base and J dropped 9; count of bases not matched to a gene: 3. The CDR3 runs 15 residues. The germline CDR1 and CDR2 sequences are SGHTA and FQGNSA. CDR3: CASSLVLAGGGEQFF. Here the CDR3 DNA reads TGTGCCAGCAGCTTAGTACTAGCGGGAGGGGGTGAGCAGTTCTTC.

CDR3 sequence: CASSLSGSSSDTQYF. In DNA form, the CDR3 reads TGTGCCAGCAGTTTATCAGGGTCTAGCTCAGATACGCAGTATTTT. V usage is TRBV27 and J usage is TRBJ2-3, with D perhaps TRBD2 (5 bases). Germline values: CDR1 MNHEY, CDR2 SMNVEV (reference sequence). CDR3 length: 15 amino acids. V was trimmed by 0 bases and J by 4 bases, leaving 11 bases between them.